The 8 T cell receptor beta chains given below trace back to one sample, sequenced in a study of low-dose radiotherapy and immunotherapy resistance in tumors. Alpha and beta chains were covered, as first-strand cDNA relied on TRAV- and TRBV-specific primers. TCRs underwent 15 to 25 PCR cycles of amplification with a constant-region primer and V-primer adapter. MiXCR, run by TCRdb on the reads, gives a single entry per CDR3 protein. The sample holds about 100,000 distinct CDR3 sequences, more than 20% seen once. Time point given: after trial treatment. The treatment was: LDRT plus nivolumab, ipilimumab, low-dose cyclophosphamide and aspirin (RACIN trial). Sequenced here: PBMCs, sampled after low-dose radiotherapy plus immunotherapy. These receptors originate from a male donor with prostate cancer.

In this sample, this clonotype turned up many times. The J gene is TRBJ1-6, the V gene TRBV5-4, with D possibly being TRBD1 (6 bases). Germline V gives CDR1 SGHNT, CDR2 YYREEE (reference sequence). This CDR3 is 15 amino acids long. V lost 0 bases, J lost 7 bases, and 11 bases lay in between. CDR3 sequence (DNA): TGTGCCAGCAGCTTGGATCGGGACACAAATTCACCCCTCCACTTT. This encodes CASSLDRDTNSPLHF.

This clonotype was recorded at least ten times. The chain joins TRBV5-4 to TRBJ2-3, with 11 bases lining up with TRBD2. Germline CDR1 is SGHNT and CDR2 is YYREEE (reference sequence). V shed 4 bases and J 6 bases; nucleotides not matched to a gene: 10. This CDR3 region has 16 residues. The CDR3 nucleotides read TGTGCCAGCAGCCCTCCTCTAGCGGGGGGCGGGGATACGCAGTATTTT. Its translation is CASSPPLAGGGDTQYF.

This clonotype appeared many times. J is TRBJ2-7 and V is TRBV6-2 or TRBV6-3; the D gene is possibly TRBD2 (5 bases). The CDR3 runs 13 residues. V was clipped by 8 bases and J by 4 bases, with 15 bases between them. Germline loops: CDR1 MNHEY, CDR2 SVGEGT. CDR3 in DNA: TGTGCCAGCGCAGAAGGATCGGGGTACGAGCAGTACTTC. This codes for CASAEGSGYEQYF.

The chain has TRBV2 and TRBJ2-3; TRBD2 matches at 14 bases. V shed 8 bases and J 3 bases; nucleotides not matched to a gene: 4. CDR1 is SNHLY and CDR2 is FYNNEI in the germline V gene. The CDR3 length is 15 residues. The DNA for the CDR3 is TGTGCCAGCGGGAGGACTAGCGGGGGGACAGATACGCAGTATTTT. This gives the protein CASGRTSGGTDTQYF.

Ten or more counts support this clonotype. The J gene is TRBJ2-6, the V gene TRBV5-4, with D tentatively TRBD2 (6 bases). The CDR3 loop spans 16 amino acids. V lost 4 bases, J lost 0 bases, and 11 bases lay in between. Germline CDR1 and CDR2: SGHNT and YYREEE (reference sequence). The CDR3 DNA reads as TGTGCCAGCAGCATAGGAGGGAACTCTGGGGCCAACGTCCTGACTTTC. Translation gives CASSIGGNSGANVLTF.

This clonotype was detected ten times or more. The V and J genes are TRBV6-2 or TRBV6-3 and TRBJ1-6; D gene ambiguous. V was shortened by 2 bases and J by 13 bases, with 15 bases between the two germline ends. The CDR3 contains 14 residues. Germline V gives CDR1 MNHEY, CDR2 SVGEGT. The CDR3 sequence: CASSYAYRDGPLHF. The DNA of the CDR3 is TGTGCCAGCAGTTACGCTTATAGAGACGGGCCCCTCCACTTT.

This clonotype was detected many times. The genes are TRBV20-1 and TRBJ2-5; 9 positions match TRBD2. Germline V gene data show CDR1 as DFQATT and CDR2 as SNEGSKA (reference sequence). This CDR3 is built from 16 residues. With V trimmed by 3 bases and J by 0 bases, 8 bases remained unmatched. The CDR3 loop is CSASSASGAYQETQYF. In nucleotides, the CDR3 is TGCAGTGCTAGTTCGGCTAGCGGGGCGTACCAAGAGACCCAGTACTTC.

Ten or more counts support this clonotype. The chain employs TRBV2 and TRBJ2-2, with 9 bases that match TRBD1. With V trimmed by 4 bases and J by 5 bases, 8 bases remained unmatched. The CDR3 runs 16 residues. Germline V gene data show CDR1 as SNHLY and CDR2 as FYNNEI. The CDR3 DNA follows: TGTGCCAGCAGTGCTCACAGGGGGCGAAATACCGGGGAGCTGTTTTTT. Encoded protein: CASSAHRGRNTGELFF.